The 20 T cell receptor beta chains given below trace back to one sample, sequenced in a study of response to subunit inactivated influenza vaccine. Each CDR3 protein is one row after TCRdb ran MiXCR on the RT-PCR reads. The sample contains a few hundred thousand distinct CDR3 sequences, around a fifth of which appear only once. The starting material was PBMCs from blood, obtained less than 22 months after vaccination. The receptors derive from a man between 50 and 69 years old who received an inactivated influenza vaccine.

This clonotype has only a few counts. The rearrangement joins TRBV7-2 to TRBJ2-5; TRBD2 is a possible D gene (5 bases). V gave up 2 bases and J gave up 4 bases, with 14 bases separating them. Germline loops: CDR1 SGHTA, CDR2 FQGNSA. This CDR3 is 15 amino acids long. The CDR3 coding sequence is TGTGCCAGCAGCTTACGATTGGCGGGCCCAGAGACCCAGTACTTC. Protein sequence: CASSLRLAGPETQYF.

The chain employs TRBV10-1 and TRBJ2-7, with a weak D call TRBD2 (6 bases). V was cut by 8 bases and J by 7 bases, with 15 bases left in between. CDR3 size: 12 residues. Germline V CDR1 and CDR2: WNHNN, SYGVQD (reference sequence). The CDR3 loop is CASPRLRGEQYF. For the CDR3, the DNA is TGCGCCAGCCCCAGACTCCGGGGGGAGCAGTACTTC.

CDR3 amino acids: CASSQDLREGLYEQYF. CDR3 nucleotide sequence: TGCGCCAGCAGCCAAGATCTTCGAGAGGGCCTGTACGAGCAGTACTTC. The rearrangement joins TRBV4-3 to TRBJ2-7; TRBD2 is a possible D gene (5 bases). V dropped 0 bases and J dropped 4 bases, with 16 bases sitting between them. The CDR3 runs 16 residues. The germline V gene has CDR1 LGHNA and CDR2 YSLEER.

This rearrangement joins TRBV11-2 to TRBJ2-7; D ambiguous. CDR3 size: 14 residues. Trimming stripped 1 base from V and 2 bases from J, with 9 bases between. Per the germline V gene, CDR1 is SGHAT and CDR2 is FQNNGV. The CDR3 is CASSLGPSPYEQYF. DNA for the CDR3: TGTGCCAGCAGCTTAGGCCCCAGCCCCTACGAGCAGTACTTC.

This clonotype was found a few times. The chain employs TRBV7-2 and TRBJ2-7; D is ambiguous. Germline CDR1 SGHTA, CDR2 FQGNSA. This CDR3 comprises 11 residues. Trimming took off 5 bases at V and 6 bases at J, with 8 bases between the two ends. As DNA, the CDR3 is TGTGCCAGCAGCGTGACCGTCGAGCAGTACTTC. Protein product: CASSVTVEQYF.

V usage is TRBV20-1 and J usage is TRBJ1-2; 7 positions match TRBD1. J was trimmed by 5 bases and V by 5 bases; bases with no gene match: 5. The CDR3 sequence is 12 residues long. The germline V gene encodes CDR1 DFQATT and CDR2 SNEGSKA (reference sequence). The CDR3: CSADRAGYGYTF. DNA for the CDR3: TGCAGTGCTGACAGGGCCGGGTATGGCTACACCTTC.

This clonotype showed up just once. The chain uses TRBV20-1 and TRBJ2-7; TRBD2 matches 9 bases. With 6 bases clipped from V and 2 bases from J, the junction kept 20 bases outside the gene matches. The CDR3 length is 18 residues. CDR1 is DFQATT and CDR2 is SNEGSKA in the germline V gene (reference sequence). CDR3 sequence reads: CSARGTAGGRLGTYEQYF. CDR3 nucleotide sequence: TGCAGTGCCAGGGGGACGGCGGGAGGGCGTTTAGGAACCTACGAGCAGTACTTC.

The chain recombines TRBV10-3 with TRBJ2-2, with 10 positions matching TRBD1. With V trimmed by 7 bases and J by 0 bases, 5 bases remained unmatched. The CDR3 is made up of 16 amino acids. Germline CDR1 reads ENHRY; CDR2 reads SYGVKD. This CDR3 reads CAITSGTGANTGELFF. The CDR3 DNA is TGTGCCATCACCTCCGGGACAGGGGCGAACACCGGGGAGCTGTTTTTT.

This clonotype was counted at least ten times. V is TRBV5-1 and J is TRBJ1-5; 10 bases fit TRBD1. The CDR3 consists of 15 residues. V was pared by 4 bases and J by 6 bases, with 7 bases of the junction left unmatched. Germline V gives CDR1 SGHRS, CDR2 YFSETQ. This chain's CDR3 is CASSPGQGEVQPQHF. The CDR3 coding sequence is TGCGCCAGCAGCCCCGGACAGGGGGAAGTTCAGCCCCAGCATTTT. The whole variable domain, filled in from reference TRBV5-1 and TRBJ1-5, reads KAGVTQTPRYLIKTRGQQVTLSCSPISGHRSVSWYQQTPGQGLQFLFEYFSETQRNKGNFPGRFSGRQFSNSRSEMNVSTLELGDSALYLCASSPGQGEVQPQHFGDGTRLSIL.

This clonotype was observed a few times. The CDR3 DNA sequence: TGCGCCAGCAGCTTGCCTAGCGGGATGTCGCAAGAGACCCAGTACTTC. Encoded protein: CASSLPSGMSQETQYF. The V and J genes are TRBV5-1 and TRBJ2-5; TRBD2 agrees at 9 bases. J lost 2 bases, V lost 1 base, and 6 bases had no gene match. The CDR3 totals 16 residues. The V gene's germline CDR1 is SGHRS and CDR2 YFSETQ.

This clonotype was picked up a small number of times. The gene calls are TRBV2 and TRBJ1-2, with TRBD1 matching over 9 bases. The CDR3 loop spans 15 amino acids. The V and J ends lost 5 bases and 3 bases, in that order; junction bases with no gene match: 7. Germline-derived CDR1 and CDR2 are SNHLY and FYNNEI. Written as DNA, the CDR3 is TGTGCCAGCAGTCAACTACAGGGGGCGGACTATGGCTACACCTTC. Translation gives CASSQLQGADYGYTF.

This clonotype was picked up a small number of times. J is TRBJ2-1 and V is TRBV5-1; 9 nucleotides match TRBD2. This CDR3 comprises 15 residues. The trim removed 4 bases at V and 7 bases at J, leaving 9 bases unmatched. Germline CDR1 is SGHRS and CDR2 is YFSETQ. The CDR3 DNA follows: TGCGCCAGCAGCATACTAGCGGGTGGGAATAATGAGCAGTTCTTC. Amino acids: CASSILAGGNNEQFF. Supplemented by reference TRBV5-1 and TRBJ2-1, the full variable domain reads KAGVTQTPRYLIKTRGQQVTLSCSPISGHRSVSWYQQTPGQGLQFLFEYFSETQRNKGNFPGRFSGRQFSNSRSEMNVSTLELGDSALYLCASSILAGGNNEQFFGPGTRLTVL.

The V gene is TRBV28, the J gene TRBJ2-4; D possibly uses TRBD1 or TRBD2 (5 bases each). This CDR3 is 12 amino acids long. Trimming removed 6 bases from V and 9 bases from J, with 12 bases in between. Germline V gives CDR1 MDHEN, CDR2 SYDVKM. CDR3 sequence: CASRLGDGIQYF. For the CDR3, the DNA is TGTGCCAGCAGGTTGGGGGACGGCATTCAGTACTTC.

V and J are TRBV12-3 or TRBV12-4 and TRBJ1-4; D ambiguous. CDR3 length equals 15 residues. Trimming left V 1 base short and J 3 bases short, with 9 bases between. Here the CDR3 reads CASSLVGGSNEKLFF. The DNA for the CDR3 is TGTGCCAGCAGTTTAGTGGGTGGTTCTAATGAAAAACTGTTTTTT.

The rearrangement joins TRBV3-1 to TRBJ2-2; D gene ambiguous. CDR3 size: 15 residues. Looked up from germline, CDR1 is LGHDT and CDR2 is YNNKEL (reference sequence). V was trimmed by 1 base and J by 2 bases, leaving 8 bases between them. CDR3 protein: CASSQVSTNTGELFF. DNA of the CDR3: TGTGCCAGCAGCCAAGTCTCCACAAACACCGGGGAGCTGTTTTTT.

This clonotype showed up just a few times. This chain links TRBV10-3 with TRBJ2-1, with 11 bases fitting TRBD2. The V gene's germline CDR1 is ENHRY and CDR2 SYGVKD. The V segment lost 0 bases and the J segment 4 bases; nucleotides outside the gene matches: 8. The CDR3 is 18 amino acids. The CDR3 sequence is CAISESDPLAGGYNEQFF. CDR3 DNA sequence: TGTGCCATCAGTGAGTCGGACCCGCTAGCGGGGGGTTACAATGAGCAGTTCTTC.

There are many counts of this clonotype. The DNA for the CDR3 is TGTGCCAGCAGCTGGGGACAGATGTATGGCTACACCTTC. Protein sequence: CASSWGQMYGYTF. The V gene is TRBV11-2, the J gene TRBJ1-2; 7 bases agree with TRBD1. The CDR3 sequence is 13 residues long. V gave up 4 bases and J gave up 5 bases; unmatched junction bases: 4. Germline V lookup: CDR1 SGHAT, CDR2 FQNNGV.

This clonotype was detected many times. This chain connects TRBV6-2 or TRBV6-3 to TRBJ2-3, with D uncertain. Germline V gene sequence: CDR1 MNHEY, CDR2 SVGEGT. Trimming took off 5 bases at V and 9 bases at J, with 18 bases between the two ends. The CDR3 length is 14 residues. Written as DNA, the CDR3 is TGTGCCAGCAGTCGACCATCCGGCCAGTGGACGCAGTATTTT. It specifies CASSRPSGQWTQYF.

CDR3: CASSKGTANYGYTF. For the CDR3, the DNA is TGTGCCAGCAGTAAGGGGACAGCGAACTATGGCTACACCTTC. The rearrangement links TRBV6-1 to TRBJ1-2; 7 nucleotides align to TRBD1. The ends lost 5 bases at V and 2 bases at J; junction bases unmatched: 5. The germline V gene has CDR1 MNHNS and CDR2 SASEGT. CDR3 length equals 14 residues.

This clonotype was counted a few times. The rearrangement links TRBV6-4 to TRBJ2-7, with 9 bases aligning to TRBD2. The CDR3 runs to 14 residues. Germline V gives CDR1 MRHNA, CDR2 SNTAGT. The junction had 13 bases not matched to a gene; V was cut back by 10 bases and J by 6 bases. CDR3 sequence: CANSTGTSFGEQYF. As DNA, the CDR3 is TGTGCCAACTCAACCGGGACTAGCTTCGGCGAGCAGTACTTC.